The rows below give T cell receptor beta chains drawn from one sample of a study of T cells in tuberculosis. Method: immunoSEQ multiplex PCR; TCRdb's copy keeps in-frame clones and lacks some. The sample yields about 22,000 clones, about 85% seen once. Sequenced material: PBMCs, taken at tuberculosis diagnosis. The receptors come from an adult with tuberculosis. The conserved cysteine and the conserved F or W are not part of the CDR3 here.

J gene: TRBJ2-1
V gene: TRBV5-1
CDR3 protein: ASSFEAPVSYNEQF

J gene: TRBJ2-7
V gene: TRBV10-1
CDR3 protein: ASSQGSRNTYEQY

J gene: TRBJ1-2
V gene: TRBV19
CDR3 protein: ASSPRPQYGYT

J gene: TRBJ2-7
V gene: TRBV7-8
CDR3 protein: ASTPIRLNSYEQY

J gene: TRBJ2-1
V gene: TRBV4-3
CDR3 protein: ASSQDRSGGPFYNEQF

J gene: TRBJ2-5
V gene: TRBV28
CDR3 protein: ASSLSTGGAETQY

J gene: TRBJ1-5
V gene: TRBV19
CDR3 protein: ASSQGSLNQPQH

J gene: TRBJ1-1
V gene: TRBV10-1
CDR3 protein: ASSPQGGENTEAF

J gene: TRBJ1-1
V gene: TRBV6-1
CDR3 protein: ASSAVRDTEAF

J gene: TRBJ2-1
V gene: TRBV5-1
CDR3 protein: ASSDKAGINNEQF

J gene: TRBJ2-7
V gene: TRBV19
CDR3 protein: ASSRPGQGANEQY

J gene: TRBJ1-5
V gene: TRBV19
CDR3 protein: AGGDTNQPQH

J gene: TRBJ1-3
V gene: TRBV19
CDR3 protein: ASGGGATIY

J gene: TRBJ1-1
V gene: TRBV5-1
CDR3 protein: ASSAPRGSTEAF

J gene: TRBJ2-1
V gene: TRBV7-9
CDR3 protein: ASSPVVVADYNEQF

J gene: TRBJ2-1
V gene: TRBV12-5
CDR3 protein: ASGFSGGNNEQF

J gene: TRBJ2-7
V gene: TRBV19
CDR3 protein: ASSLAGNSYEQY

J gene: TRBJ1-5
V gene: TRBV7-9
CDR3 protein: ASSPDRGNQPQH

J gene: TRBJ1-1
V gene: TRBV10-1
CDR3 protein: ASSETGVTEAF

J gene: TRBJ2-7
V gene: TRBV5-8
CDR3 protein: ASSLFVSAYEQY

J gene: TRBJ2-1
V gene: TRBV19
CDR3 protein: ASSPRRDEQF

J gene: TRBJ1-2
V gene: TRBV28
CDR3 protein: ASSLRQGDSGYT

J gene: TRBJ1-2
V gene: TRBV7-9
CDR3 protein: ASTRQLFNYGYT

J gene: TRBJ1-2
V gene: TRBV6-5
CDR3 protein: ASSRTPDYGYT

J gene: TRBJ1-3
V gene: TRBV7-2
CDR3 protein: ASSSGPGFGNTIY

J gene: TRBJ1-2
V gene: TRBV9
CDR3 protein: ASSVAGGQRSNYGYT

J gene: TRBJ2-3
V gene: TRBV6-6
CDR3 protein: ASRQREGLGTDTQY

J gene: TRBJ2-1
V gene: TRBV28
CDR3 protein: ASSPRQGFDNEQF

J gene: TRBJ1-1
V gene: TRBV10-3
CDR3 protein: AISERVTEAF

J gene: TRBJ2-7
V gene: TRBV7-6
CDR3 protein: ASSLGTGRTYEQY

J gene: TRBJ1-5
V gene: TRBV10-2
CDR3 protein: ASSEMVAPQH

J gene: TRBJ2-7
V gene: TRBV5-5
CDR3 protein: ASSLVSFLSSYEQY

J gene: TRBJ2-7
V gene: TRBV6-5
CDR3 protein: ASSYSGTGGSYEQY

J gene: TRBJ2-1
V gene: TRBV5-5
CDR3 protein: ASSWGLAGGNEQF

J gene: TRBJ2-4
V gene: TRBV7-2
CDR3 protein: ASSPLTLAKNIQY

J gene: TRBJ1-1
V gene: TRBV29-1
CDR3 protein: SALLNTEAF

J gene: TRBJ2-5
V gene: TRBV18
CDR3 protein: ASSPLAEGETQY

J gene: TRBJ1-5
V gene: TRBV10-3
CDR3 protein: AISEIQGGQPQH

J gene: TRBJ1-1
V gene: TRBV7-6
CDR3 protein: ASSVRGGGTEAF

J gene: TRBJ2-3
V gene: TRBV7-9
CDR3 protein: ASSPDRTYTQY

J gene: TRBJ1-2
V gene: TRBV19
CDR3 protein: ASSIGGGGGYT

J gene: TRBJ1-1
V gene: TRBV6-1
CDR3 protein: ASRRGGITEAF

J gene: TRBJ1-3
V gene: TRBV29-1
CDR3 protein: SVEGGVSGNTIY

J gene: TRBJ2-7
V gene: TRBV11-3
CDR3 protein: ASSLEGTGGHEQY

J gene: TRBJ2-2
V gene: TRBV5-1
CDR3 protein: ASSLPQVSTGELF

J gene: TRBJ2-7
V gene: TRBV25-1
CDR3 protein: ASSDRRTGVSYEQY